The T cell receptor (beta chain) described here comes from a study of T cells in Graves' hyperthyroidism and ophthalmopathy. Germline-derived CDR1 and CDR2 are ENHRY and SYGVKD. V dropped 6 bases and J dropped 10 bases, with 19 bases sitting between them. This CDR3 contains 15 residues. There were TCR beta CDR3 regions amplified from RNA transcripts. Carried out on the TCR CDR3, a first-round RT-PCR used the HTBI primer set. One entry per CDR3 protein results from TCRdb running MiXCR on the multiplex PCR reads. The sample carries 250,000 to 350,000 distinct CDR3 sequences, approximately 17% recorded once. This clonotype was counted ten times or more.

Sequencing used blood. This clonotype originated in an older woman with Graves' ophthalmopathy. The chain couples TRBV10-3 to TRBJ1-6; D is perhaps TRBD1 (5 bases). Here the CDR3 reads CAISSIPGSGSPLHF. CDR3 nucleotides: TGTGCCATCAGCTCCATTCCAGGGAGTGGATCACCCCTCCACTTT.